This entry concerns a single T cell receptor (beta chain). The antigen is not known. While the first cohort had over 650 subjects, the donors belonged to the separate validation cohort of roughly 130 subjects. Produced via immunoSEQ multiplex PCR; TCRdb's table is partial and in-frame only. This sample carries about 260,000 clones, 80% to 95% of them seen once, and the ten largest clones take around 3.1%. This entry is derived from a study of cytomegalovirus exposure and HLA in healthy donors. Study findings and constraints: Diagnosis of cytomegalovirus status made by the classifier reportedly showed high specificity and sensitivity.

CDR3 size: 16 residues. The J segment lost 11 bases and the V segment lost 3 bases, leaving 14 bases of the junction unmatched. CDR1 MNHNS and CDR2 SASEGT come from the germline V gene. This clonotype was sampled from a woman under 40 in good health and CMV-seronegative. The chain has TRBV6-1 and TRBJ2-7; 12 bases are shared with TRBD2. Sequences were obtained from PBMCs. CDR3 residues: CASSDGLAGPPGRKYF. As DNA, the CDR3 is TGTGCCAGCAGTGACGGACTAGCGGGACCTCCGGGGAGGAAGTACTTC.